The clone carrying this T cell receptor beta chain has at least ten counts. Samples came from axillary lymph nodes draining the breast cancer. In germline, CDR1 is SGHDN, CDR2 FVKESK. Trimming cost V 6 bases and J 1 base; bases outside gene matches: 2. The CDR3 has 15 residues. This entry comes from a study of breast tumors, draining lymph nodes, adjacent tissues. Via MiXCR, TCRdb re-called the multiplex PCR reads, giving one row per CDR3 protein. Seen here are nearly 200,000 distinct CDR3 sequences, approximately 33% observed once, and the top ten hold 4.3%. This TCR came from a female donor with breast cancer. Some clones in this sample may be carry-over from other donors' samples. The V and J genes are TRBV14 and TRBJ2-1; TRBD1 matches at 11 bases. Sequenced sample: axillary lymph node tissue. In nucleotides, the CDR3 is TGTGCCAGCAGGGGGACAGGGGGGTCCTACAATGAGCAGTTCTTC. It encodes CASRGTGGSYNEQFF.